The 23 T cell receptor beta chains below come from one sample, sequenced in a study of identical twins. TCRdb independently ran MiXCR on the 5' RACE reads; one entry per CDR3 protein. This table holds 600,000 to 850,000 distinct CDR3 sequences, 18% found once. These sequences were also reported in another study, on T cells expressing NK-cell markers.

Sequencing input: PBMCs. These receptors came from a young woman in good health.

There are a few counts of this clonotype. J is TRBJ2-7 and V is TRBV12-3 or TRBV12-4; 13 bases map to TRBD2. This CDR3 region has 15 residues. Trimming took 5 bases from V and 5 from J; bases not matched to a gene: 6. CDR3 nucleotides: TGTGCCAGCAGTCCCGGGACTAGCGGGGCCCACGAGCAGTACTTC. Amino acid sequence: CASSPGTSGAHEQYF.

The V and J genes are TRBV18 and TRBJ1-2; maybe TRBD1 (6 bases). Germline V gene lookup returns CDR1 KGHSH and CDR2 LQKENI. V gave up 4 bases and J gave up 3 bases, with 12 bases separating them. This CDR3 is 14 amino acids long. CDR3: CASSLTGTDYGYTF. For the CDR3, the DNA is TGTGCCAGCTCACTTACAGGGACCGACTATGGCTACACCTTC.

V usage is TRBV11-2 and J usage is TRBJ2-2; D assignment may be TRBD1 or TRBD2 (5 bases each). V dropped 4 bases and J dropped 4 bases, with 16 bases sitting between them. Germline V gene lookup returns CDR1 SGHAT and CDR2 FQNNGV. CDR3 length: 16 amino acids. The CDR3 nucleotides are TGTGCCAGCAGCTCCGTGATTGGGGGAACCACCGGGGAGCTGTTTTTT. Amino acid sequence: CASSSVIGGTTGELFF.

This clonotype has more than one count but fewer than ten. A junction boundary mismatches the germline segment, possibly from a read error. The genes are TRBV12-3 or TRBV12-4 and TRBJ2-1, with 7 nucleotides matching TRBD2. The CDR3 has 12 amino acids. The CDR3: CASSFRRENSVF. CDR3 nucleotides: TGTGCCAGCAGTTTCCGGCGGGAGAACAGCGTCTTC.

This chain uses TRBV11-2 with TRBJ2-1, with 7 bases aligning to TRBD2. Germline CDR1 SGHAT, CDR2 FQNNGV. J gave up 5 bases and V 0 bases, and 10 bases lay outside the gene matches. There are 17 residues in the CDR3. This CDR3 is CASSLDLRVRGDNEQFF. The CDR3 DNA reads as TGTGCCAGCAGCTTAGATCTTAGGGTCCGGGGGGACAATGAGCAGTTCTTC.

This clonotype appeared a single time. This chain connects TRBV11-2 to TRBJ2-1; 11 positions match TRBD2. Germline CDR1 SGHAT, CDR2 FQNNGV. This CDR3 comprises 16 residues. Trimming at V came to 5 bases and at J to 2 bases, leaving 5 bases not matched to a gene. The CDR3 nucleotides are TGTGCCAGCAGCGCCCCGGGACTAGCGGCCTACAATGAGCAGTTCTTC. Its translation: CASSAPGLAAYNEQFF.

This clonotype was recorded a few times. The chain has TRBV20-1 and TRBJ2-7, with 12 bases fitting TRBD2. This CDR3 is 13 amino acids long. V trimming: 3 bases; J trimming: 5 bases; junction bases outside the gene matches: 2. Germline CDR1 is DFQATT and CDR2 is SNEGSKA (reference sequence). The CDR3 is CSARTSGSHEQYF. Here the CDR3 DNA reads TGCAGTGCTAGGACTAGCGGGAGCCACGAGCAGTACTTC.

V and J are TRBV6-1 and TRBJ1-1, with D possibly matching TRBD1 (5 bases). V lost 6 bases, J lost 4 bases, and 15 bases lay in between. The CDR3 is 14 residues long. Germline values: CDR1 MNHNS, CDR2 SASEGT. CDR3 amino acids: CASSPGEGRTEAFF. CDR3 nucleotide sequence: TGTGCCAGCAGCCCCGGGGAGGGACGCACTGAAGCTTTCTTT.

The CDR3 is CSARDGGNIQYF. Here the CDR3 DNA reads TGCAGTGCTAGAGATGGGGGAAACATTCAGTACTTC. The chain recombines TRBV20-1 with TRBJ2-4; perhaps D is TRBD1 or TRBD2 (5 bases each). This CDR3 spans 12 amino acids. The V gene's germline CDR1 is DFQATT and CDR2 SNEGSKA (reference sequence). V lost 0 bases and J 6 bases, leaving 6 bases between the germline ends.

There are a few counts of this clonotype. CDR3 nucleotide sequence: TGTGCCAGCACCTTACGGGGGCCAGGGGGCTGGTTCTTC. Translating gives CASTLRGPGGWFF. This chain joins TRBV27 and TRBJ2-1; TRBD1 matches 8 bases. V lost 7 bases and J lost 15; bases outside the gene matches: 14. Germline-derived CDR1 and CDR2 are MNHEY and SMNVEV (reference sequence). The CDR3 runs to 13 residues.

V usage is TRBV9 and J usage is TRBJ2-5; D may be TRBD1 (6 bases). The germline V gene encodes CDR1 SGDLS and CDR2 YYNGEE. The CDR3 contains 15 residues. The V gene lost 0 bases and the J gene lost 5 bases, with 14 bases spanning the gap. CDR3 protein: CASSVGFRGSETQYF. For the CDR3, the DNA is TGTGCCAGCAGCGTAGGTTTCAGGGGATCGGAGACCCAGTACTTC.

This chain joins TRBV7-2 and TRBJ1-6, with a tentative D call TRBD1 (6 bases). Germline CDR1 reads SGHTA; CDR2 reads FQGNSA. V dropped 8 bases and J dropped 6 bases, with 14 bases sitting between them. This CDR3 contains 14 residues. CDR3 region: CASATGTPNSPLHF. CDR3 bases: TGTGCCAGCGCGACCGGGACACCTAATTCACCCCTCCACTTT.

This chain's CDR3 is CASALAINTGELFF. CDR3 coding DNA: TGTGCGAGCGCACTAGCGATTAACACCGGGGAGCTGTTTTTT. J is TRBJ2-2 and V is TRBV7-7; 7 nucleotides align to TRBD2. The CDR3 sequence is 14 residues long. From germline, CDR1 is SSHAT and CDR2 FNYEAQ (reference sequence).

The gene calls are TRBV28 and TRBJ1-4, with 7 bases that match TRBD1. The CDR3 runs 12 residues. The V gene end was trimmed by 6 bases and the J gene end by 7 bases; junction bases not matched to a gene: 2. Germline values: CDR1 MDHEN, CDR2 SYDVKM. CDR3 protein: CASRGQVEKLFF. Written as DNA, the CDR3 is TGTGCCAGCAGAGGACAGGTTGAAAAACTGTTTTTT. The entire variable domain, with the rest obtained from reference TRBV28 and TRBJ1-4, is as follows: DVKVTQSSRYLVKRTGEKVFLECVQDMDHENMFWYRQDPGLGLRLIYFSYDVKMKEKGDIPEGYSVSREKKERFSLILESASTNQTSMYLCASRGQVEKLFFGSGTQLSVL.

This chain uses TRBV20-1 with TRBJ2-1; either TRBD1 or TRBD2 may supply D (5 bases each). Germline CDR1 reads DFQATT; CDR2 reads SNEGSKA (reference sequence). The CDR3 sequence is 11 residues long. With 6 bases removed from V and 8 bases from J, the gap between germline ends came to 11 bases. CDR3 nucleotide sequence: TGCAGTGCAGAGAGGGACCATGAGCAGTTCTTC. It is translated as CSAERDHEQFF.

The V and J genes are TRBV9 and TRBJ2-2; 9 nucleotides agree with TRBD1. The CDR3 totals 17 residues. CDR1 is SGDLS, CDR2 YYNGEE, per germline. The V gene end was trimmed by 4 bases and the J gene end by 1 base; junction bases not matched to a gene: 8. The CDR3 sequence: CASSSGTGRRNTGELFF. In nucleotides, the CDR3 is TGTGCCAGCAGCTCCGGGACAGGGCGAAGGAACACCGGGGAGCTGTTTTTT.

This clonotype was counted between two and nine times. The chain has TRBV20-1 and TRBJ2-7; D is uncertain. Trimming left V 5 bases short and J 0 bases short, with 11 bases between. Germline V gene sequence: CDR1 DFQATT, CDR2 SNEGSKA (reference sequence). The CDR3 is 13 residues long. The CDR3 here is CSALILSSYEQYF. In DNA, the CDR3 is TGCAGTGCTTTAATACTTAGCTCCTACGAGCAGTACTTC.

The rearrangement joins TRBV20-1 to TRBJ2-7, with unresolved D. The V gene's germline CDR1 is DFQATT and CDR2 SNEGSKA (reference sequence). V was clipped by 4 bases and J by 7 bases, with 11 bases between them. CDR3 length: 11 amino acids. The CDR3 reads CSATVNKEQYF. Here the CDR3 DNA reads TGCAGTGCTACAGTGAATAAAGAGCAGTACTTC.

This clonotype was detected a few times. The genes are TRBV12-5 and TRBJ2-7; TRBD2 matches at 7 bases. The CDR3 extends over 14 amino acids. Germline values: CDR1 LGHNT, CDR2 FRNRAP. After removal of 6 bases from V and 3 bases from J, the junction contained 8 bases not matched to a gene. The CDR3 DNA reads TGTGCTAGTGGCCTGATTGGGGGGGACTACGAGCAGTACTTC. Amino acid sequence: CASGLIGGDYEQYF.

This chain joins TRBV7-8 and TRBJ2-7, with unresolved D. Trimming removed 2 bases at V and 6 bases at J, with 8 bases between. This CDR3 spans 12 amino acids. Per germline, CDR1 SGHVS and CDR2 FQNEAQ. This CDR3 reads CASSLHPPEQYF. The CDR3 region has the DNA TGTGCCAGCAGCTTACACCCCCCCGAGCAGTACTTC.

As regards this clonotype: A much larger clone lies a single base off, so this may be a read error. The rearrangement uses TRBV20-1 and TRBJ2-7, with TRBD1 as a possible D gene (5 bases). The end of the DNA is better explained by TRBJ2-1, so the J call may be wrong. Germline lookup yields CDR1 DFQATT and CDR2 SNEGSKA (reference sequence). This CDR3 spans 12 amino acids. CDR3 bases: TGCAGTGCCGCGACAGATACCTACGAGCAGTTCTTC. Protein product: CSAATDTYEQFF.

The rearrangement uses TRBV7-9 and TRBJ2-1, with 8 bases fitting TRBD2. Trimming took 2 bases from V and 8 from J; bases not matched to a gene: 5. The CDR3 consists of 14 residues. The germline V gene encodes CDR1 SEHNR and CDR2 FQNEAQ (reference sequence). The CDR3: CASSLLLAGDEQFF. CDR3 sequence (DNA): TGTGCCAGCAGCTTACTTCTAGCGGGCGATGAGCAGTTCTTC.

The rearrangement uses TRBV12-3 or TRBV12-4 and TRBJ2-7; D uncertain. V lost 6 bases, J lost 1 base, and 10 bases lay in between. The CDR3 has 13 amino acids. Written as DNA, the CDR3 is TGTGCCAGCAGGCTAGACGGATCCTACGAGCAGTACTTC. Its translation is CASRLDGSYEQYF.